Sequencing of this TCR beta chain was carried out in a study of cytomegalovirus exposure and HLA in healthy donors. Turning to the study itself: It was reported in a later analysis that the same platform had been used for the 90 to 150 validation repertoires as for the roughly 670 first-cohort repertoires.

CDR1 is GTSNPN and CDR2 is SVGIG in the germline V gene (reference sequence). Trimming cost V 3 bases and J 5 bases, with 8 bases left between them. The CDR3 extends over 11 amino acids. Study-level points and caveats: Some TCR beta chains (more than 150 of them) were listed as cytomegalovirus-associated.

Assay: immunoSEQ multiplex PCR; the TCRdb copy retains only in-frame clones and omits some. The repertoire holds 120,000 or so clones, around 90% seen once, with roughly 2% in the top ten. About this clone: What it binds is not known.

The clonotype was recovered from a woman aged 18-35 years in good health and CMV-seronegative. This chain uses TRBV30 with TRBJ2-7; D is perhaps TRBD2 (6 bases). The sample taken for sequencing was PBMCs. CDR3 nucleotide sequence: TGTGCCTGGAGCGGGAGCAACGAGCAGTACTTC. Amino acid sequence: CAWSGSNEQYF. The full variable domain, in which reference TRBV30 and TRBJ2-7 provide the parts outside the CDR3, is SQTIHQWPATLVQPVGSPLSLECTVEGTSNPNLYWYRQAAGRGLQLLFYSVGIGQISSEVPQNLSASRPQDRQFILSSKKLLLSDSGFYLCAWSGSNEQYFGPGTRLTVT.